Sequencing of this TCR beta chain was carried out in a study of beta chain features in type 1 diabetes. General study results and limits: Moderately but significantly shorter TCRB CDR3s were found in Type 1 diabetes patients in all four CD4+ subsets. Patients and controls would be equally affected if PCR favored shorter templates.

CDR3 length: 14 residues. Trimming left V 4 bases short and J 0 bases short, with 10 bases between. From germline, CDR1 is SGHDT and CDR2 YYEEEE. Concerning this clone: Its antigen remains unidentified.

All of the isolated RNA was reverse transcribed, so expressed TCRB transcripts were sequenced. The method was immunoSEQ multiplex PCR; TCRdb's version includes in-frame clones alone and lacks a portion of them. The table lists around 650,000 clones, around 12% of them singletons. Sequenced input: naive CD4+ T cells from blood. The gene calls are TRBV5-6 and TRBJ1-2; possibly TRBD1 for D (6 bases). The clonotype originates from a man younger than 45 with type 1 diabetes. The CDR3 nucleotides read TGTGCCAGCAGCATAAGGGGGTCTAACTATGGCTACACCTTC. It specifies CASSIRGSNYGYTF.